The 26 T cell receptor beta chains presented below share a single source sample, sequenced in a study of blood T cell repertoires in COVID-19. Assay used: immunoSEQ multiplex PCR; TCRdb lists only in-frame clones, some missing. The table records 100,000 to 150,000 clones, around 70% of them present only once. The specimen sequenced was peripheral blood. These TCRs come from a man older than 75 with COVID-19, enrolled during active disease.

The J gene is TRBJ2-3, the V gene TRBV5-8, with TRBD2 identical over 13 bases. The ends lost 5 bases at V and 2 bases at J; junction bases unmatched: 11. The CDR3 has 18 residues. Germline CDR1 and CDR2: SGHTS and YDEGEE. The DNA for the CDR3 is TGTGCCAGCAGTCCGGGACTAGCGGGATATCGTACCACAGATACGCAGTATTTT. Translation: CASSPGLAGYRTTDTQYF. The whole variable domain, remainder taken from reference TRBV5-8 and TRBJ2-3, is EAGVTQSPTHLIKTRGQQATLRCSPISGHTSVYWYQQALGLGLQFLLWYDEGEERNRGNFPPRFSGRQFPNYSSELNVNALELEDSALYLCASSPGLAGYRTTDTQYFGPGTRLTVL.

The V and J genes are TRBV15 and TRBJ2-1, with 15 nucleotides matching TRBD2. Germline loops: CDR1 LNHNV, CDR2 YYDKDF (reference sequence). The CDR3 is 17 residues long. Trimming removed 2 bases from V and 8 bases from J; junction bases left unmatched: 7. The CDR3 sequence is CATSRRTSGRANDEQFF. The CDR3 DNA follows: TGTGCCACCAGCAGAAGGACTAGCGGGAGGGCCAATGATGAGCAGTTCTTC.

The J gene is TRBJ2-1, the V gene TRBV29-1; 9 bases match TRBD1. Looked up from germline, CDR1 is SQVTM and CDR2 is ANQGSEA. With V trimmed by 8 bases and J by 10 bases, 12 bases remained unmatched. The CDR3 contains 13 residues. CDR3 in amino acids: CSPPGQGPGEQFF. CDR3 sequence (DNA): TGCAGCCCTCCGGGACAGGGCCCCGGCGAGCAGTTCTTC.

In DNA form, the CDR3 reads TGTGCCAGCAGTTACGGGACAGGGAGGGAGGAGACCCAGTACTTC. Its translation is CASSYGTGREETQYF. This chain joins TRBV28 and TRBJ2-5, with 9 bases aligning to TRBD1. V was clipped by 4 bases and J by 5 bases; unmatched bases: 8. The CDR3 is 15 residues long. Germline assignment: CDR1 MDHEN and CDR2 SYDVKM.

The CDR3: CASSLAIAGLTGELFF. The CDR3 DNA follows: TGTGCCAGCAGCTTGGCGATAGCGGGATTGACCGGGGAGCTGTTTTTT. V is TRBV5-6 and J is TRBJ2-2, with 8 bases that match TRBD2. The CDR3 covers 16 residues. Germline V lookup: CDR1 SGHDT, CDR2 YYEEEE. The V gene end was trimmed by 0 bases and the J gene end by 5 bases; junction bases not matched to a gene: 6. The full variable domain, in which reference TRBV5-6 and TRBJ2-2 provide the parts outside the CDR3, is DAGVTQSPTHLIKTRGQQVTLRCSPKSGHDTVSWYQQALGQGPQFIFQYYEEEERQRGNFPDRFSGHQFPNYSSELNVNALLLGDSALYLCASSLAIAGLTGELFFGEGSRLTVL.

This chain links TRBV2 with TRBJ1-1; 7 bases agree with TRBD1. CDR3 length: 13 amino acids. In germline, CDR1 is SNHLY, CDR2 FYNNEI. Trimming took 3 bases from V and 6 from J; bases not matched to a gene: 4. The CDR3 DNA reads TGTGCCAGCAGTGATCAGGGGGACGCTGAAGCTTTCTTT. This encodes CASSDQGDAEAFF.

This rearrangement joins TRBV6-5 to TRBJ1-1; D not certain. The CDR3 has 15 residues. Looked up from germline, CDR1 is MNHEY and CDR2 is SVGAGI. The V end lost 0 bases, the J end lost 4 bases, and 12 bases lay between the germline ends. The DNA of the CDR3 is TGTGCCAGCAGTTACTCGATGACGGGTGGCACTGAAGCTTTCTTT. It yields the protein CASSYSMTGGTEAFF.

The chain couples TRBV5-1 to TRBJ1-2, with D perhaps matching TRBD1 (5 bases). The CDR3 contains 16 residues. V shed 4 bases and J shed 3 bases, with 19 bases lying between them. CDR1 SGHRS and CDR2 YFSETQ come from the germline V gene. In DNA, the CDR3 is TGCGCCAGCAGCCCCGGCCAGCTAGGGGTCCACTATGGCTACACCTTC. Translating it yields CASSPGQLGVHYGYTF.

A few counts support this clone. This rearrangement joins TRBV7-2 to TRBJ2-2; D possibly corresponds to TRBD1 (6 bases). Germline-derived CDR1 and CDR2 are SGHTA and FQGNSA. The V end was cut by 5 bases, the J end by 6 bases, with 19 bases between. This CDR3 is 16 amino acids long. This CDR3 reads CASSAQGILGAGELFF. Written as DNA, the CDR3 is TGTGCCAGCAGCGCACAGGGCATCCTGGGCGCCGGGGAGCTGTTTTTT. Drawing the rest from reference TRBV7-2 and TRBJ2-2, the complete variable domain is GAGVSQSPSNKVTEKGKDVELRCDPISGHTALYWYRQSLGQGLEFLIYFQGNSAPDKSGLPSDRFSAERTGGSVSTLTIQRTQQEDSAVYLCASSAQGILGAGELFFGEGSRLTVL.

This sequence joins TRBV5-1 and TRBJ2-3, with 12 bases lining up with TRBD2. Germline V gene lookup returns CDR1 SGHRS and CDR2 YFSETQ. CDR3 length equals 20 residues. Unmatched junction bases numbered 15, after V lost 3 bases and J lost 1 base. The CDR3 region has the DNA TGCGCCAGCAGCTGGAACGCCTGGACTAGCGGGATTAGGGGCACAGATACGCAGTATTTT. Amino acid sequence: CASSWNAWTSGIRGTDTQYF. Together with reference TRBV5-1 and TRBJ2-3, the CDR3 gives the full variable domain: KAGVTQTPRYLIKTRGQQVTLSCSPISGHRSVSWYQQTPGQGLQFLFEYFSETQRNKGNFPGRFSGRQFSNSRSEMNVSTLELGDSALYLCASSWNAWTSGIRGTDTQYFGPGTRLTVL.

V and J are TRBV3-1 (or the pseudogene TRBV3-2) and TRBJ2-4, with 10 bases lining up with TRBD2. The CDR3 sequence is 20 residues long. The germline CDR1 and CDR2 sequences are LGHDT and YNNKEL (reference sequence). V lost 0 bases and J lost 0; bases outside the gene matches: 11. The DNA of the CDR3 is TGTGCCAGCAGCCAAGAACACAGAGCGGGAGGGGGGCTAGCCAAAAACATTCAGTACTTC. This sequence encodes CASSQEHRAGGGLAKNIQYF.

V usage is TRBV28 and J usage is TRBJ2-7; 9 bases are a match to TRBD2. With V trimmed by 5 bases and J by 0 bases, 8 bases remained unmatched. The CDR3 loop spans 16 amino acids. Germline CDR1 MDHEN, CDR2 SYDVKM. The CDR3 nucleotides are TGTGCCAGCAGTCTGGCCAGCGGGGGGATCTCCTACGAGCAGTACTTC. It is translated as CASSLASGGISYEQYF.

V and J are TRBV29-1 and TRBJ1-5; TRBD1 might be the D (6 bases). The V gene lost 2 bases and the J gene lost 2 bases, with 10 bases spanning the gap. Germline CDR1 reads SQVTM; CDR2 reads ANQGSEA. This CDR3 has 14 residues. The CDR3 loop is CSVELQGGNQPQHF. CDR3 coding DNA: TGCAGCGTTGAATTACAGGGCGGCAATCAGCCCCAGCATTTT.

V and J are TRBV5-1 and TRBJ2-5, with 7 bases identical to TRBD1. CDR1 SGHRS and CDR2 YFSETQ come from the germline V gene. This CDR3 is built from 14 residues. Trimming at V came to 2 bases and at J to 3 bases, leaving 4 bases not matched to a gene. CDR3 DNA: TGCGCCAGCAGCTTAAAGACAGGGAAAGAGACCCAGTACTTC. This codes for CASSLKTGKETQYF.

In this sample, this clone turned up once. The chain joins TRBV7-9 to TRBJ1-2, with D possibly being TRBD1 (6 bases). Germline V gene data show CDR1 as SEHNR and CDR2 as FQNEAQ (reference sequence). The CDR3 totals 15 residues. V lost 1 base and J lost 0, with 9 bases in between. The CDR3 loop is CASSLERGSNYGYTF. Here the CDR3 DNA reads TGTGCCAGCAGCTTAGAAAGGGGGTCTAACTATGGCTACACCTTC.

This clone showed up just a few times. In DNA form, the CDR3 reads TGTGCCAGTAGTACCCGGACTAGCGGCCTCTACAATGAGCAGTTCTTC. This gives the protein CASSTRTSGLYNEQFF. V gene TRBV19 combines with J gene TRBJ2-1, with TRBD2 matching 10 bases. Trimming at V came to 4 bases and at J to 3 bases, leaving 6 bases not matched to a gene. Germline CDR1 and CDR2: LNHDA and SQIVND (reference sequence). There are 16 residues in the CDR3.

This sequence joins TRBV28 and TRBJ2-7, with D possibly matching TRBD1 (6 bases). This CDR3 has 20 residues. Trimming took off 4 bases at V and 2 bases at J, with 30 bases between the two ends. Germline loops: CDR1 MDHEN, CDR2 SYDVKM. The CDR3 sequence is CASSSIMRFGDNTVPYEQYF. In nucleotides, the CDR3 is TGTGCCAGCAGTTCTATTATGAGATTTGGGGACAATACCGTCCCCTACGAGCAGTACTTC.

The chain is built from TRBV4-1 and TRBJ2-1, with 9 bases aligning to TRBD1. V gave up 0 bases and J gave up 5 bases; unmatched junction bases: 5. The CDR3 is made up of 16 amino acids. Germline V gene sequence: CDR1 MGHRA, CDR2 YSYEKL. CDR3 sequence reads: CASSQEGTGNHNEQFF. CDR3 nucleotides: TGCGCCAGCAGCCAAGAGGGGACAGGGAACCACAATGAGCAGTTCTTC.

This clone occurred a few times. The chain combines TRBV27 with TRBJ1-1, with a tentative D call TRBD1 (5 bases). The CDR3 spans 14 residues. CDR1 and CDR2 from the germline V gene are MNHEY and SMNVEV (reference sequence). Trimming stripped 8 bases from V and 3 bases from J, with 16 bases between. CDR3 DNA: TGTGCCAGCGGGCGGACACGGGCATACACTGAAGCTTTCTTT. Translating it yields CASGRTRAYTEAFF.

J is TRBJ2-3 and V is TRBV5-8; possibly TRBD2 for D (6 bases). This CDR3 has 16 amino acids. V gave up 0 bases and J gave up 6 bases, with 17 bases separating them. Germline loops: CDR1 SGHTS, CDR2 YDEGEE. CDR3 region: CASSLVGRLGGDTQYF. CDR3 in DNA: TGTGCCAGCAGCTTGGTGGGGAGACTAGGCGGGGATACGCAGTATTTT.

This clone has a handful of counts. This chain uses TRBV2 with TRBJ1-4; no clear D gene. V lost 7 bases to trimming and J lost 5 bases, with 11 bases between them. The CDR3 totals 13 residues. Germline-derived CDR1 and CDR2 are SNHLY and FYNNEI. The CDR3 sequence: CASKAGLNEKLFF. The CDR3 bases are TGTGCCAGCAAGGCAGGCTTAAATGAAAAACTGTTTTTT.

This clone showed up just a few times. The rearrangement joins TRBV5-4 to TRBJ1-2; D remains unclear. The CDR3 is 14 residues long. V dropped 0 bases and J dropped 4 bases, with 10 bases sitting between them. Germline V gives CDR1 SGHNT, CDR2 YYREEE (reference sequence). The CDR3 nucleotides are TGTGCCAGCAGCTTGGAGAACCGGGGCTATGGCTACACCTTC. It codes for CASSLENRGYGYTF.

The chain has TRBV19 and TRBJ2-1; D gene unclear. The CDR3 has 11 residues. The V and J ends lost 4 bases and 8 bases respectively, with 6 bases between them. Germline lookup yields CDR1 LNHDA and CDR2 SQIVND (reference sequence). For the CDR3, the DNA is TGTGCCAGTAGTAGGTGGCATGAGCAGTTCTTC. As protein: CASSRWHEQFF. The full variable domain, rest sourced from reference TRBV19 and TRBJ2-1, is DGGITQSPKYLFRKEGQNVTLSCEQNLNHDAMYWYRQDPGQGLRLIYYSQIVNDFQKGDIAEGYSVSREKKESFPLTVTSAQKNPTAFYLCASSRWHEQFFGPGTRLTVL.

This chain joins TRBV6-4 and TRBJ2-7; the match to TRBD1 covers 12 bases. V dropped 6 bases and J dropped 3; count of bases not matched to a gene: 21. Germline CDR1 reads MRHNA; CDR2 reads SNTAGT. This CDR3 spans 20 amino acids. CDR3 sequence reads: CASRRDRGTGGLSVNYEQYF. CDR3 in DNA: TGTGCCAGCAGACGCGATAGAGGGACAGGGGGCTTATCGGTGAACTACGAGCAGTACTTC.

CDR3 coding DNA: TGCGCCAGCAGCGCAAGGACAGGGGTGACCACCGGGGAGCTGTTTTTT. The encoded protein is CASSARTGVTTGELFF. The genes are TRBV5-1 and TRBJ2-2, with 9 bases fitting TRBD1. The CDR3 contains 16 residues. Germline V gene data show CDR1 as SGHRS and CDR2 as YFSETQ. V was clipped by 4 bases and J by 4 bases; unmatched bases: 8.

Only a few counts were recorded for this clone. The CDR3 region is CASSVGGGPDNEQFF. The CDR3 DNA reads TGTGCCAGCAGCGTAGGCGGCGGTCCGGACAATGAGCAGTTCTTC. This chain uses TRBV9 with TRBJ2-1; D uncertain. CDR3 length: 15 amino acids. Trimming stripped 0 bases from V and 5 bases from J, with 12 bases between. Germline lookup yields CDR1 SGDLS and CDR2 YYNGEE. Combining the CDR3 with reference TRBV9 and TRBJ2-1 gives the whole variable domain DSGVTQTPKHLITATGQRVTLRCSPRSGDLSVYWYQQSLDQGLQFLIQYYNGEERAKGNILERFSAQQFPDLHSELNLSSLELGDSALYFCASSVGGGPDNEQFFGPGTRLTVL.